These 32 T cell receptor beta chains came from one sample sequenced in a study of blood T cells in healthy people across ages (dated by TCRdb to between 2015 and 2017). Libraries were prepared through 5' RACE. The reads were generated on an Illumina HiSeq 2500. A second about 7 to 12 cycle PCR used a sample-barcoded 5' primer and a J-beta primer mix. The raw public reads went through TCRdb reprocessing: fastp at Q25, MiXCR clone calling, in-frame beta chains kept. Each record represents a unique CDR3 protein, reported with the most common genes and DNA among its rows. In this sample the table shows hundreds of thousands of distinct CDR3 sequences, approximately 30% of which occur a single time. The top ten constitute roughly 14% of the sample. The sequenced sample consisted of blood. The receptors come from an elderly woman in good health.

The chain recombines TRBV6-5 with TRBJ2-5, with D perhaps matching TRBD1 or TRBD2 (7 bases each). V was pared by 3 bases and J by 1 base, with 15 bases between. The V gene's germline CDR1 is MNHEY and CDR2 SVGAGI. This CDR3 spans 16 amino acids. CDR3 protein: CASSYMGGTVQETQYF. The CDR3 coding sequence is TGTGCCAGCAGTTATATGGGAGGGACAGTCCAAGAGACCCAGTACTTC.

The rearrangement joins TRBV6-2 or TRBV6-3 to TRBJ2-3; 7 bases match TRBD2. Germline CDR1 MNHEY, CDR2 SVGEGT. This CDR3 is built from 15 residues. V lost 6 bases and J lost 7; bases outside the gene matches: 13. CDR3 nucleotides: TGTGCCAGCAGCCCCTTTGGGGGGGGAGGATATACGCAGTATTTT. It translates to CASSPFGGGGYTQYF.

The J gene is TRBJ1-4, the V gene TRBV5-1; possibly TRBD1 for D (6 bases). This CDR3 is 15 amino acids long. CDR1 and CDR2 from the germline V gene are SGHRS and YFSETQ. V shed 5 bases and J shed 6 bases, with 17 bases lying between them. The DNA for the CDR3 is TGCGCCAGCAGTCCTACAGGGACAAGGGATGAAAAACTGTTTTTT. Its translation: CASSPTGTRDEKLFF.

This sequence joins TRBV19 and TRBJ1-1; D unresolved. The CDR3 is 16 amino acids. The germline V gene encodes CDR1 LNHDA and CDR2 SQIVND (reference sequence). Trimming removed 3 bases from V and 0 bases from J, with 14 bases in between. The CDR3 reads CASSIPGTLMNTEAFF. CDR3 coding DNA: TGTGCCAGTAGTATCCCAGGAACCCTCATGAACACTGAAGCTTTCTTT.

This clonotype was counted a few times. One base away lies a much larger clone, so this may be a sequencing read error. The chain carries TRBV3-1 and TRBJ2-7, with 8 bases aligning to TRBD2. This CDR3 comprises 15 residues. In germline, CDR1 is LGHDT, CDR2 YNNKEL (reference sequence). The ends lost 1 base at V and 7 bases at J; junction bases unmatched: 9. Written as DNA, the CDR3 is TGTGCCAGCAGCCAAGGGCGGGGGGCCCACAATGAGCAGTACTTC. Residues: CASSQGRGAHNEQYF.

This clonotype was observed a few times. This chain uses TRBV3-1 with TRBJ1-2; D is ambiguous. V shed 1 base and J shed 4 bases, with 7 bases lying between them. The CDR3 is made up of 13 amino acids. Germline-derived CDR1 and CDR2 are LGHDT and YNNKEL (reference sequence). DNA of the CDR3: TGTGCCAGCAGCCAAGTCAATGGCTATGGCTACACCTTC. Its translation is CASSQVNGYGYTF.

This clonotype was seen a few times. This rearrangement joins TRBV12-3 or TRBV12-4 to TRBJ1-1; 10 positions match TRBD1. The CDR3 totals 14 residues. Trimming removed 5 bases from V and 13 bases from J; junction bases left unmatched: 13. As DNA, the CDR3 is TGTGCCAGCAGTCAGGGACAGGGGAGCCTTTTGGGTTTCTTT. This codes for CASSQGQGSLLGFF.

This clonotype was found many times. The CDR3, as DNA: TGTGCCAGCAGCTACTCTAGCGGGGCGGATGAGCAGTTCTTC. It codes for CASSYSSGADEQFF. This chain uses TRBV11-1 with TRBJ2-1, with 9 bases matching TRBD2. Trimming removed 4 bases from V and 8 bases from J; junction bases left unmatched: 6. The germline CDR1 and CDR2 sequences are SGHAT and FQDESV (reference sequence). The CDR3 has 14 residues.

On this clonotype itself: One base away lies a much larger clone, so this may be a sequencing read error. The V gene is TRBV6-1, the J gene TRBJ2-7; D perhaps matches TRBD2 (6 bases). The V end was cut by 8 bases, the J end by 3 bases, with 17 bases between. The CDR3 consists of 14 residues. Germline values: CDR1 MNHNS, CDR2 SASEGT. The CDR3 here is CASHWWRGFYEQYF. CDR3 coding DNA: TGTGCCAGCCACTGGTGGAGGGGATTCTACGAGCAGTACTTC.

The genes are TRBV19 and TRBJ2-2; D gene unclear. V lost 3 bases to trimming and J lost 1 base, with 9 bases between them. Germline CDR1 and CDR2: LNHDA and SQIVND (reference sequence). The CDR3 extends over 15 amino acids. The CDR3 loop reads CASSIPHGNTGELFF. The CDR3, as DNA: TGTGCCAGTAGTATCCCCCACGGGAACACCGGGGAGCTGTTTTTT.

This clonotype was detected many times. This chain uses TRBV7-2 with TRBJ1-5, with TRBD1 identical over 7 bases. After removal of 5 bases from V and 0 bases from J, the junction contained 7 bases not matched to a gene. Germline loops: CDR1 SGHTA, CDR2 FQGNSA. The CDR3 loop spans 16 amino acids. The CDR3 is CASSPNDRVSNQPQHF. DNA for the CDR3: TGTGCCAGCAGCCCTAACGACAGGGTTAGCAATCAGCCCCAGCATTTT.

This clonotype was seen at least ten times. V usage is TRBV6-2 or TRBV6-3 and J usage is TRBJ2-7, with TRBD2 matching over 7 bases. CDR1 MNHEY and CDR2 SVGEGT come from the germline V gene. V trimming: 6 bases; J trimming: 7 bases; junction bases outside the gene matches: 12. This CDR3 contains 14 residues. For the CDR3, the DNA is TGTGCCAGCAGCCGCCTGGCGGGGGTAGGAGAGCAGTACTTC. Encoded protein: CASSRLAGVGEQYF.

This clonotype was observed many times. At one boundary the junction diverges from the germline segment, which might be a read error. The rearrangement joins TRBV5-1 to TRBJ2-7; D is unresolved. Germline CDR1 SGHRS, CDR2 YFSETQ. This CDR3 contains 11 residues. The CDR3 DNA is TGTGCCAGCAGTTTAGGCTACGAGCAGTACTTC. Translation gives CASSLGYEQYF.

Concerning this clonotype itself: This may stem from a read error, because a much larger clone lies one nucleotide away. The chain carries TRBV20-1 and TRBJ2-5, with a possible D match to TRBD2 (5 bases). V lost 1 base, J lost 11 bases, and 20 bases lay in between. The germline V gene encodes CDR1 DFQATT and CDR2 SNEGSKA (reference sequence). This CDR3 comprises 14 residues. Here the CDR3 DNA reads TGCAGTGCTAGAGTAGCGTCCCTCCTCAATGAGCAGTACTTC. It codes for CSARVASLLNEQYF.

Regarding this clonotype: This could be a read error, since a much larger clone is one nucleotide away. The chain employs TRBV5-1 and TRBJ2-5; possible D gene TRBD2, 7 bases. The tail of the sequence fits TRBJ2-7 better, so the J call may be wrong. This CDR3 comprises 13 residues. Germline loops: CDR1 SGHRS, CDR2 YFSETQ. The CDR3 DNA is TGCGCCAGCAGCTCTCGGGGGGCGGTCGAGCAGTACTTC. This translates into CASSSRGAVEQYF.

The J gene is TRBJ1-1, the V gene TRBV7-3, with TRBD1 as a possible D gene (5 bases). The CDR3 totals 15 residues. From germline, CDR1 is SGHTA and CDR2 FQGTGA. The ends were cut back, 5 bases at V and 3 bases at J, with 16 bases in the middle. The CDR3 spells CASSMDGGLDTEAFF. For the CDR3, the DNA is TGTGCCAGCAGCATGGACGGGGGGTTAGACACTGAAGCTTTCTTT.

J is TRBJ2-7 and V is TRBV29-1; 7 nucleotides line up with TRBD1. Germline V lookup: CDR1 SQVTM, CDR2 ANQGSEA. This CDR3 contains 12 residues. After removal of 6 bases from V and 6 bases from J, the junction contained 8 bases not matched to a gene. The CDR3 region is CSVRTGPVEQYF. The CDR3 nucleotides read TGCAGCGTGCGGACAGGTCCAGTCGAGCAGTACTTC.

The chain carries TRBV14 and TRBJ1-6; 9 bases align to TRBD1. Germline lookup yields CDR1 SGHDN and CDR2 FVKESK. This CDR3 has 13 amino acids. The junction had 0 bases not matched to a gene; V was cut back by 3 bases and J by 9 bases. DNA for the CDR3: TGTGCCAGCAGCCAGGACAGGGGTTCACCCCTCCACTTT. Amino acid sequence: CASSQDRGSPLHF.

This clonotype was counted many times. The rearrangement uses TRBV7-3 and TRBJ2-3; tentative D call: TRBD1 (5 bases). This CDR3 region has 13 residues. V gave up 5 bases and J gave up 6 bases, with 12 bases separating them. The germline CDR1 and CDR2 sequences are SGHTA and FQGTGA. The CDR3 loop is CASSKSGMDTQYF. The CDR3 nucleotides read TGTGCCAGCAGCAAATCAGGGATGGATACGCAGTATTTT.

This clonotype was recorded at least ten times. The rearrangement links TRBV11-2 to TRBJ2-3; TRBD2 agrees at 8 bases. Germline loops: CDR1 SGHAT, CDR2 FQNNGV. Losses at the gene ends were 1 base for V and 1 base for J; bases not matched to a gene: 10. This CDR3 has 18 residues. Written as DNA, the CDR3 is TGTGCCAGCAGCTTAGTCGGGGGGGGTTGGACAGGCACAGATACGCAGTATTTT. It translates to CASSLVGGGWTGTDTQYF.

This clonotype was counted at least ten times. The J gene is TRBJ1-5, the V gene TRBV20-1; 8 nucleotides agree with TRBD1. Germline V gene sequence: CDR1 DFQATT, CDR2 SNEGSKA (reference sequence). V was clipped by 0 bases and J by 9 bases; unmatched bases: 7. The CDR3 loop spans 14 amino acids. The CDR3: CSARDSTGGSPQHF. CDR3 nucleotides: TGCAGTGCTAGAGATTCAACAGGGGGATCGCCCCAGCATTTT.

This clonotype was picked up many times. Here the CDR3 DNA reads TGCAGTGCTAGAGATCCAACTAGCGGGGGCTACACAGATACGCAGTATTTT. Residues: CSARDPTSGGYTDTQYF. The chain recombines TRBV20-1 with TRBJ2-3, with 11 positions matching TRBD2. CDR1 is DFQATT, CDR2 SNEGSKA, per germline (reference sequence). The CDR3 loop spans 17 amino acids. With 0 bases clipped from V and 2 bases from J, the junction kept 7 bases outside the gene matches.

In its sample, this clonotype was seen a few times. The CDR3 DNA reads as TGCAGTGCCGCCTCAATTAACTATGGCTACACCTTC. Its protein product is CSAASINYGYTF. The chain has TRBV20-1 and TRBJ1-2; D is unresolved. Germline-derived CDR1 and CDR2 are DFQATT and SNEGSKA (reference sequence). The V end was cut by 6 bases, the J end by 1 base, with 9 bases between. This CDR3 has 12 amino acids.

This clonotype was detected many times. The V gene is TRBV2, the J gene TRBJ2-7, with 11 bases lining up with TRBD1. The V segment lost 3 bases and the J segment 2 bases; nucleotides outside the gene matches: 0. In germline, CDR1 is SNHLY, CDR2 FYNNEI. The CDR3 is 14 residues long. CDR3 amino acids: CASSEGQGAYEQYF. CDR3 DNA: TGTGCCAGCAGTGAGGGACAGGGGGCCTACGAGCAGTACTTC. Together with reference TRBV2 and TRBJ2-7, the CDR3 gives the full variable domain: EPEVTQTPSHQVTQMGQEVILRCVPISNHLYFYWYRQILGQKVEFLVSFYNNEISEKSEIFDDQFSVERPDGSNFTLKIRSTKLEDSAMYFCASSEGQGAYEQYFGPGTRLTVT.

This clonotype was counted at least ten times. The chain joins TRBV29-1 to TRBJ1-2, with 11 positions matching TRBD1. The CDR3 has 18 amino acids. CDR1 is SQVTM and CDR2 is ANQGSEA in the germline V gene. Unmatched junction bases numbered 13, after V lost 4 bases and J lost 0 bases. The CDR3 loop reads CSVGATRDRGVANYGYTF. In nucleotides, the CDR3 is TGCAGCGTTGGGGCTACACGGGACAGGGGGGTTGCTAACTATGGCTACACCTTC.

This clonotype was seen only a few times. This chain joins TRBV7-2 and TRBJ1-5; D not certain. Trimming removed 5 bases from V and 3 bases from J, with 8 bases in between. CDR1 is SGHTA and CDR2 is FQGNSA in the germline V gene. CDR3 size: 13 residues. The CDR3 protein is CASSGSLNQPQHF. DNA for the CDR3: TGTGCCAGCAGCGGAAGCCTCAATCAGCCCCAGCATTTT.

This clonotype showed up many times. This sequence joins TRBV20-1 and TRBJ2-3, with D possibly TRBD2 on 6 matching bases. CDR1 DFQATT and CDR2 SNEGSKA come from the germline V gene (reference sequence). Trimming removed 2 bases at V and 0 bases at J, with 21 bases between. The CDR3 runs 18 residues. CDR3 in amino acids: CSARSPFAGTASTDTQYF. The CDR3 region has the DNA TGCAGTGCTAGATCCCCTTTTGCGGGGACCGCTAGCACAGATACGCAGTATTTT.

This clonotype was detected ten times or more. CDR3 amino acids: CASKGLKGHSNQPQHF. In DNA form, the CDR3 reads TGTGCCAGCAAGGGGTTAAAGGGGCATAGCAATCAGCCCCAGCATTTT. The genes are TRBV27 and TRBJ1-5; D is possibly TRBD1 (5 bases). CDR1 MNHEY and CDR2 SMNVEV come from the germline V gene (reference sequence). V was pared by 7 bases and J by 0 bases, with 16 bases between. CDR3 length: 16 amino acids.

This clonotype appeared many times. The CDR3 loop is CASGGTLSTDTQYF. Here the CDR3 DNA reads TGTGCCAGCGGCGGGACTCTATCCACAGATACGCAGTATTTT. This sequence joins TRBV7-2 and TRBJ2-3, with D maybe TRBD2 (6 bases). V shed 8 bases and J shed 2 bases, with 14 bases lying between them. The CDR3 has 14 amino acids. Looked up from germline, CDR1 is SGHTA and CDR2 is FQGNSA.

To note about this clonotype: This clone may be a read error of a much larger clone one base away. This chain joins TRBV20-1 and TRBJ2-1; D possibly corresponds to TRBD1 (6 bases). The J call is doubtful: the DNA matches TRBJ2-7 better. Germline V lookup: CDR1 DFQATT, CDR2 SNEGSKA (reference sequence). There are 13 residues in the CDR3. CDR3 sequence reads: CSARRTVNNEQYF. The CDR3 DNA is TGCAGTGCGAGAAGGACAGTTAACAATGAGCAGTACTTC.

This clonotype was observed a handful of times. The chain combines TRBV7-2 with TRBJ1-4, with 9 nucleotides matching TRBD1. Unmatched junction bases numbered 8, after V lost 4 bases and J lost 8 bases. Germline V CDR1 and CDR2: SGHTA, FQGNSA. The CDR3 consists of 15 residues. CDR3 amino acids: CASSSLTGGAEKLFF. The CDR3 DNA follows: TGTGCCAGCAGCTCACTGACAGGGGGAGCGGAAAAACTGTTTTTT. Full variable domain (missing parts from reference TRBV7-2 and TRBJ1-4): GAGVSQSPSNKVTEKGKDVELRCDPISGHTALYWYRQSLGQGLEFLIYFQGNSAPDKSGLPSDRFSAERTGGSVSTLTIQRTQQEDSAVYLCASSSLTGGAEKLFFGSGTQLSVL.

This clonotype has only a few counts. A read error is possible here, since a much larger clone lies one base away. This chain links TRBV28 with TRBJ2-7; 9 bases are a match to TRBD1. The J call is in doubt because the DNA end fits TRBJ2-1 better. The CDR3 extends over 14 amino acids. Germline V gives CDR1 MDHEN, CDR2 SYDVKM. CDR3 in amino acids: CASSFVQGASEQFF. For the CDR3, the DNA is TGTGCCAGCAGTTTTGTACAGGGGGCGTCCGAGCAGTTCTTC.